A single T cell receptor beta chain is shown here with its context. The germline CDR1 and CDR2 sequences are LGHNA and YNFKEQ. Deletions cut 0 bases from V and 0 bases from J, with 10 bases between. The CDR3 covers 16 residues. The sample comes from a study of T cell changes during pregnancy in multiple sclerosis. TCRdb keeps only in-frame clones here, not all; method: immunoSEQ multiplex PCR. The profile shows 25,000 to 35,000 clones, roughly nine tenths of them singletons. The sequences come from CD8+ T cells from peripheral blood mononuclear cells, collected before pregnancy. The chain carries TRBV4-2 and TRBJ2-3; perhaps TRBD2 as D (7 bases). This TCR was sampled from a female donor with multiple sclerosis, enrolled in a pregnancy study. The CDR3 spells CASSQDKGGSTDTQYF. The CDR3 DNA sequence: TGTGCCAGCAGCCAAGATAAGGGGGGGAGCACAGATACGCAGTATTTT.